The present T cell receptor (beta chain) was sequenced within a study of cytomegalovirus exposure and HLA in healthy donors. Whole-study findings and limits: Several of the most significant clusters appeared, in a later analysis, to be linked to common viral pathogens. There were some public TCRs occurring in many donors, but most TCR sequences were rare. Association of a missense DCLRE1C variant with TCR beta V- and J-gene trimming was reported in a later analysis.

PCR employed 60 Vbeta and 13 Jbeta primers. Measured with immunoSEQ multiplex PCR; TCRdb has only the in-frame clones, and not every one. Among 150,000 to 200,000 clones listed, just over 75% were seen once. Points on this clone: What it binds is unknown.

The CDR3 is 15 amino acids. V dropped 4 bases and J dropped 2; count of bases not matched to a gene: 5. The germline V gene encodes CDR1 MNHNS and CDR2 SASEGT. Whereas donors were nominally healthy upon sampling, unrecorded immune exposures were probable. The sample consisted of PBMCs. V is TRBV6-1 and J is TRBJ2-7; 10 positions match TRBD2. This TCR derives from a man aged 25-40 years in good health and CMV-seronegative. CDR3 sequence: CASSGVAGGAYEQYF. The DNA of the CDR3 is TGTGCCAGCAGTGGGGTAGCGGGAGGCGCCTACGAGCAGTACTTC.